This T cell receptor beta chain was found in a study of cytomegalovirus exposure and HLA in healthy donors. Overall study findings and caveats: Several of the most significant clusters were apparently associated with common viral pathogens in a later analysis. The study labeled roughly 160 TCR beta chains cytomegalovirus-associated. TCR association rates varied by HLA locus in a later analysis, with DRB1 highest and HLA-C lowest. Per a later analysis, HLA-associated TCR beta chains showed more clonal expansion than other, equally common TCR beta chains.

Points on this clone: Its antigen remains unknown.

The PCR contained 60 Vbeta and 13 Jbeta primers. Clones were read by immunoSEQ multiplex PCR, and TCRdb kept only the in-frame ones, dropping some. This sample has 95,000 to 150,000 clones, with 70% to 80% found just once. Trimming took off 2 bases at V and 2 bases at J, with 9 bases between the two ends. CDR1 and CDR2 (germline): MNHEY, SMNVEV (reference sequence). This CDR3 comprises 14 residues. Sequencing was carried out using PBMCs. This sequence was found in a woman aged 50 to 60 in good health and CMV-seropositive. This rearrangement joins TRBV27 to TRBJ1-2; no definite D call. The CDR3 region has the DNA TGTGCCAGCAGTTTACTTCGGGGAAACTATGGCTACACCTTC. Its translation: CASSLLRGNYGYTF.